This entry concerns a single TCR beta chain. These data belong to a study of T cell changes during pregnancy in multiple sclerosis. The table came from immunoSEQ multiplex PCR; TCRdb's copy has only in-frame clones and leaves some out. The sample records approximately 100,000 clones, around 90% being singletons. The germline V gene has CDR1 SGDLS and CDR2 YYNGEE. Trimming took 2 bases from V and 3 from J; bases not matched to a gene: 1. The CDR3 runs 15 residues. The rearrangement joins TRBV9 to TRBJ1-3, with 11 bases aligning to TRBD1. This clonotype originated in a female donor with multiple sclerosis, enrolled in a pregnancy study. Here the sequenced sample was peripheral blood, taken in the second trimester of pregnancy. CDR3: CASSVGTGGGNTIYF. CDR3 coding DNA: TGTGCCAGCAGCGTGGGGACAGGGGGTGGAAACACCATATATTTT.